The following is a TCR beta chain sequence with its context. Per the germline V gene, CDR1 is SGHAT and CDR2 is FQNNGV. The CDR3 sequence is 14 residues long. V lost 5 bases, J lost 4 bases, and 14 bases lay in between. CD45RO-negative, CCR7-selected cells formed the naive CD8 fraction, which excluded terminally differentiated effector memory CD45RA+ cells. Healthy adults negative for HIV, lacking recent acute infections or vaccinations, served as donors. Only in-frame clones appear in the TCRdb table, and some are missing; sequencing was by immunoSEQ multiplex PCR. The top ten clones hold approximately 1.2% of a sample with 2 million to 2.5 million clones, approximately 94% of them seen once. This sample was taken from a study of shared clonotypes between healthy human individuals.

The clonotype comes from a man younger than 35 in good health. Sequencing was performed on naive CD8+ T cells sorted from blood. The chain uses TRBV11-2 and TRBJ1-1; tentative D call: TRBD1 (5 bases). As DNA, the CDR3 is TGTGCCAGCAGCGGGCACCGGGACGGCACTGAAGCTTTCTTT. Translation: CASSGHRDGTEAFF.